This TCR beta chain was obtained from a study of T cells in Graves' hyperthyroidism and ophthalmopathy. Whole-study results and caveats: Ophthalmopathy onset followed model prediction by a median about six months. Most thyroid clonotypes with frequency above 0.001 were detected in blood.

The germline V gene has CDR1 LGHNT and CDR2 FRNRAP. There are 15 residues in the CDR3. After removal of 2 bases from V and 0 bases from J, the junction contained 2 bases not matched to a gene. In this sample, this clonotype turned up many times. No antigen is known for it. What was amplified from RNA transcripts were TCR beta CDR3 regions. First-round RT-PCR of the TCR CDR3 relied on the HTBI primer set. TCRdb independently ran MiXCR on the multiplex PCR reads; one entry per CDR3 protein. Of approximately 510,000 distinct CDR3 sequences listed, more than 20% are singletons. Sample: blood. The chain couples TRBV12-5 to TRBJ1-1, with 8 bases that match TRBD1. The receptor was derived from a man aged 18-30 years with Graves' hyperthyroidism. The CDR3 nucleotides are TGTGCTAGTGGTTTGACGGACAGGGTGAACACTGAAGCTTTCTTT. It is translated as CASGLTDRVNTEAFF. Variable domain in full (rest from reference TRBV12-5 and TRBJ1-1): DARVTQTPRHKVTEMGQEVTMRCQPILGHNTVFWYRQTMMQGLELLAYFRNRAPLDDSGMPKDRFSAEMPDATLATLKIQPSEPRDSAVYFCASGLTDRVNTEAFFGQGTRLTVV.